This T cell receptor (beta chain) emerged from a study of response to subunit inactivated influenza vaccine. Unmatched junction bases numbered 3, after V lost 4 bases and J lost 6 bases. The germline CDR1 and CDR2 sequences are SEHNR and FQNEAQ (reference sequence). This CDR3 region has 15 residues. From the RT-PCR reads, TCRdb called clonotypes with MiXCR, one entry per CDR3 protein. This sample carries over 400,000 distinct CDR3 sequences, approximately 11% of them seen once, and the ten largest clones take more than 10%. This clonotype was seen more than once but under ten times. The chain recombines TRBV7-9 with TRBJ2-1; TRBD2 agrees at 13 bases. The receptor was isolated from a man between 50 and 59 years old who received an inactivated influenza vaccine. The sample in question was PBMCs from blood, obtained roughly 6 weeks after vaccination. The CDR3 sequence is CASSSWTSGSNEQFF. In DNA, the CDR3 is TGTGCCAGCAGCTCCTGGACTAGCGGGAGCAATGAGCAGTTCTTC.